These 21 T cell receptor beta chains share one sample of origin, sequenced in a study of T cell clones after liver transplantation. Repertoires were generated with immunoSEQ multiplex PCR, while TCRdb's copy carries only in-frame clones and drops some. This table holds 65,000 to 80,000 clones, about 80% found once. Specimen: CD4+ T cells from blood, collected before liver transplant. These TCRs come from a human donor who received a liver transplant.

The gene calls are TRBV5-1 and TRBJ2-5; perhaps D is TRBD1 or TRBD2 (5 bases each). Germline CDR1 SGHRS, CDR2 YFSETQ. Between the trimmed V and J ends, which lost 3 bases and 7 bases, there was a span of 13 bases. There are 13 residues in the CDR3. CDR3 DNA sequence: TGCGCCAGCAGCTCCGGGGCTCGAGGGACCCAGTACTTC. This encodes CASSSGARGTQYF.

The chain employs TRBV13 and TRBJ2-7; 12 positions agree with TRBD2. The CDR3 sequence is 15 residues long. The V gene's germline CDR1 is PRHDT and CDR2 FYEKMQ (reference sequence). The V and J ends lost 6 bases and 7 bases, in that order; junction bases with no gene match: 10. The CDR3 region is CASSWASGRGGEQYF. CDR3 nucleotide sequence: TGTGCCAGCAGTTGGGCTAGCGGGAGGGGAGGGGAGCAGTACTTC.

The chain has TRBV28 and TRBJ2-4; 8 bases fit TRBD2. CDR1 and CDR2 from the germline V gene are MDHEN and SYDVKM. Trimming at V came to 2 bases and at J to 0 bases, leaving 9 bases not matched to a gene. This CDR3 has 18 residues. This chain's CDR3 is CASSLMYAGGLAKNIQYF. In DNA form, the CDR3 reads TGTGCCAGCAGTTTAATGTACGCGGGGGGCCTAGCCAAAAACATTCAGTACTTC.

V usage is TRBV4-2 and J usage is TRBJ1-5; a weak D match, TRBD1 (6 bases). This CDR3 is built from 14 residues. Trimming shortened V by 5 bases and J by 0 bases, and 8 bases separated the two germline ends. Germline CDR1 and CDR2: LGHNA and YNFKEQ. The CDR3 nucleotides read TGTGCCAGCAGCTACAGGGATAGCAATCAGCCCCAGCATTTT. Translating gives CASSYRDSNQPQHF.

The chain carries TRBV9 and TRBJ1-5; a possible D gene is TRBD1 (5 bases). The CDR3 is made up of 14 amino acids. Germline V gene data show CDR1 as SGDLS and CDR2 as YYNGEE. The V end was cut by 4 bases, the J end by 9 bases, with 17 bases between. The CDR3 coding sequence is TGTGCCAGCAGCATAACAGGAGCCGCAGGGCCCCAGCATTTT. This encodes CASSITGAAGPQHF.

The chain carries TRBV28 and TRBJ1-2; 7 bases match TRBD1. The CDR3 covers 14 residues. Trimming removed 5 bases from V and 6 bases from J; junction bases left unmatched: 9. Germline V gene sequence: CDR1 MDHEN, CDR2 SYDVKM. The CDR3 nucleotides read TGTGCCAGCAGTCCCGGTTACAGGGGCAATGGCTACACCTTC. Amino acids: CASSPGYRGNGYTF.

This sequence joins TRBV11-2 and TRBJ2-5, with 7 bases matching TRBD1. J was trimmed by 5 bases and V by 0 bases; bases with no gene match: 12. The CDR3 runs to 17 residues. Germline CDR1 reads SGHAT; CDR2 reads FQNNGV. The CDR3 protein is CASSLDRGQFNMETQYF. In DNA, the CDR3 is TGTGCCAGCAGCTTAGATCGGGGACAGTTTAATATGGAGACCCAGTACTTC. Full variable domain (missing parts from reference TRBV11-2 and TRBJ2-5): EAGVAQSPRYKIIEKRQSVAFWCNPISGHATLYWYQQILGQGPKLLIQFQNNGVVDDSQLPKDRFSAERLKGVDSTLKIQPAKLEDSAVYLCASSLDRGQFNMETQYFGPGTRLLVL.

The chain uses TRBV28 and TRBJ1-4; TRBD1 matches at 7 bases. Germline values: CDR1 MDHEN, CDR2 SYDVKM. The CDR3 length is 13 residues. J was trimmed by 4 bases and V by 5 bases; bases with no gene match: 1. CDR3 DNA: TGTGCCAGCAGTGGACAGGTTAATGAAAAACTGTTTTTT. Translation: CASSGQVNEKLFF.

The J gene is TRBJ1-1, the V gene TRBV7-2; D is undetermined. V lost 2 bases, J lost 0 bases, and 4 bases lay in between. The CDR3 length is 13 residues. CDR1 and CDR2 from the germline V gene are SGHTA and FQGNSA. CDR3 DNA: TGTGCCAGCAGCTTACAAGTGAACACTGAAGCTTTCTTT. This translates into CASSLQVNTEAFF.

This chain joins TRBV28 and TRBJ1-5, with 7 nucleotides matching TRBD1. Germline V gene data show CDR1 as MDHEN and CDR2 as SYDVKM. The V segment lost 6 bases and the J segment 7 bases; nucleotides outside the gene matches: 12. The CDR3 is 15 residues long. The CDR3 region is CASREKDRAVQPQHF. The CDR3 DNA reads as TGTGCCAGCAGGGAAAAAGACAGGGCGGTACAGCCCCAGCATTTT.

J is TRBJ2-7 and V is TRBV25-1; possibly TRBD1 for D (5 bases). Trimming cost V 6 bases and J 2 bases, with 11 bases left between them. This CDR3 comprises 13 residues. CDR1 MGHDK and CDR2 SYGVNS come from the germline V gene. The CDR3 reads CASRTDRTYEQYF. The CDR3 DNA reads as TGTGCCAGCAGGACAGACAGAACCTACGAGCAGTACTTC.

CDR3 sequence reads: CASSGFTQAFNEKLFF. CDR3 DNA: TGTGCCAGCAGCGGTTTTACTCAAGCCTTTAATGAAAAACTGTTTTTT. V gene TRBV6-6 combines with J gene TRBJ1-4; D not resolved. Germline loops: CDR1 MNHNY, CDR2 SVGAGI (reference sequence). This CDR3 spans 16 amino acids. Trimming stripped 6 bases from V and 4 bases from J, with 18 bases between.

The CDR3, as DNA: TGTGCCAGTAGTAGCCGATCTAGCGGGGGCTACAATGAGCAGTTCTTC. Encoded protein: CASSSRSSGGYNEQFF. The rearrangement uses TRBV19 and TRBJ2-1; TRBD2 agrees at 10 bases. The CDR3 runs 16 residues. The V segment lost 4 bases and the J segment 3 bases; nucleotides outside the gene matches: 6. Germline V gives CDR1 LNHDA, CDR2 SQIVND (reference sequence).

The chain couples TRBV16 to TRBJ2-1; 10 nucleotides agree with TRBD2. The CDR3 has 14 residues. V shed 4 bases and J 7 bases; nucleotides not matched to a gene: 4. Germline V gene data show CDR1 as KGHSY and CDR2 as FQNENV. The CDR3 region is CASSPQAGGNEQFF. The DNA for the CDR3 is TGTGCCAGCAGCCCGCAAGCGGGAGGGAATGAGCAGTTCTTC.

This clone was picked up one time. The V gene is TRBV30, the J gene TRBJ2-3; D gene uncertain. This CDR3 has 15 amino acids. Germline values: CDR1 GTSNPN, CDR2 SVGIG (reference sequence). V was pared by 2 bases and J by 0 bases, with 12 bases between. This CDR3 reads CAWSRSAPSTDTQYF. CDR3 DNA sequence: TGTGCCTGGAGTCGCAGCGCCCCTAGCACAGATACGCAGTATTTT.

This chain connects TRBV20-1 to TRBJ2-1; maybe TRBD2 (5 bases). Germline V gene sequence: CDR1 DFQATT, CDR2 SNEGSKA (reference sequence). The V end was cut by 8 bases, the J end by 7 bases, with 9 bases between. The CDR3 runs to 10 residues. In DNA, the CDR3 is TGCAGTCCAAGAGGGAATGAGCAGTTCTTC. Translation gives CSPRGNEQFF.

The chain combines TRBV5-1 with TRBJ1-5; D ambiguous. Germline V gene sequence: CDR1 SGHRS, CDR2 YFSETQ. CDR3 length: 15 residues. Trimming left V 3 bases short and J 0 bases short, with 10 bases between. Here the CDR3 reads CASSSKVGSNQPQHF. The DNA for the CDR3 is TGCGCCAGCAGCTCCAAGGTAGGTAGCAATCAGCCCCAGCATTTT.

The sample holds one count of this clone. The chain carries TRBV12-5 and TRBJ1-5, with TRBD1 as a possible D gene (6 bases). The CDR3 runs to 15 residues. The germline V and J ends were trimmed by 6 bases and 4 bases, with 16 bases remaining between them. Germline loops: CDR1 LGHNT, CDR2 FRNRAP. CDR3 in DNA: TGTGCTAGTGGCCGAACCCACAGGGTTAATCAGCCCCAGCATTTT. This translates into CASGRTHRVNQPQHF.

The sample holds one count of this clone. The genes are TRBV5-1 and TRBJ2-1; 12 bases match TRBD2. This CDR3 has 16 amino acids. With 3 bases clipped from V and 5 bases from J, the junction kept 6 bases outside the gene matches. Germline CDR1 is SGHRS and CDR2 is YFSETQ. CDR3 residues: CASSSPTSGSNNEQFF. The CDR3 DNA reads as TGCGCCAGCAGCTCCCCGACTAGCGGGAGCAACAATGAGCAGTTCTTC.

This rearrangement joins TRBV2 to TRBJ2-5, with 7 bases lining up with TRBD2. The CDR3 contains 14 residues. The junction had 6 bases not matched to a gene; V was cut back by 7 bases and J by 1 base. Germline V CDR1 and CDR2: SNHLY, FYNNEI. In DNA form, the CDR3 reads TGTGCCAGCAATCGGGGGGAGGGCCAAGAGACCCAGTACTTC. Amino acid sequence: CASNRGEGQETQYF.

This chain connects TRBV19 to TRBJ1-2, with D maybe TRBD1 (5 bases). This CDR3 spans 15 amino acids. Looked up from germline, CDR1 is LNHDA and CDR2 is SQIVND (reference sequence). V was trimmed by 3 bases and J by 0 bases, leaving 11 bases between them. The CDR3 DNA is TGTGCCAGTAGTATCGGTGACAGAGCTAACTATGGCTACACCTTC. It is translated as CASSIGDRANYGYTF.